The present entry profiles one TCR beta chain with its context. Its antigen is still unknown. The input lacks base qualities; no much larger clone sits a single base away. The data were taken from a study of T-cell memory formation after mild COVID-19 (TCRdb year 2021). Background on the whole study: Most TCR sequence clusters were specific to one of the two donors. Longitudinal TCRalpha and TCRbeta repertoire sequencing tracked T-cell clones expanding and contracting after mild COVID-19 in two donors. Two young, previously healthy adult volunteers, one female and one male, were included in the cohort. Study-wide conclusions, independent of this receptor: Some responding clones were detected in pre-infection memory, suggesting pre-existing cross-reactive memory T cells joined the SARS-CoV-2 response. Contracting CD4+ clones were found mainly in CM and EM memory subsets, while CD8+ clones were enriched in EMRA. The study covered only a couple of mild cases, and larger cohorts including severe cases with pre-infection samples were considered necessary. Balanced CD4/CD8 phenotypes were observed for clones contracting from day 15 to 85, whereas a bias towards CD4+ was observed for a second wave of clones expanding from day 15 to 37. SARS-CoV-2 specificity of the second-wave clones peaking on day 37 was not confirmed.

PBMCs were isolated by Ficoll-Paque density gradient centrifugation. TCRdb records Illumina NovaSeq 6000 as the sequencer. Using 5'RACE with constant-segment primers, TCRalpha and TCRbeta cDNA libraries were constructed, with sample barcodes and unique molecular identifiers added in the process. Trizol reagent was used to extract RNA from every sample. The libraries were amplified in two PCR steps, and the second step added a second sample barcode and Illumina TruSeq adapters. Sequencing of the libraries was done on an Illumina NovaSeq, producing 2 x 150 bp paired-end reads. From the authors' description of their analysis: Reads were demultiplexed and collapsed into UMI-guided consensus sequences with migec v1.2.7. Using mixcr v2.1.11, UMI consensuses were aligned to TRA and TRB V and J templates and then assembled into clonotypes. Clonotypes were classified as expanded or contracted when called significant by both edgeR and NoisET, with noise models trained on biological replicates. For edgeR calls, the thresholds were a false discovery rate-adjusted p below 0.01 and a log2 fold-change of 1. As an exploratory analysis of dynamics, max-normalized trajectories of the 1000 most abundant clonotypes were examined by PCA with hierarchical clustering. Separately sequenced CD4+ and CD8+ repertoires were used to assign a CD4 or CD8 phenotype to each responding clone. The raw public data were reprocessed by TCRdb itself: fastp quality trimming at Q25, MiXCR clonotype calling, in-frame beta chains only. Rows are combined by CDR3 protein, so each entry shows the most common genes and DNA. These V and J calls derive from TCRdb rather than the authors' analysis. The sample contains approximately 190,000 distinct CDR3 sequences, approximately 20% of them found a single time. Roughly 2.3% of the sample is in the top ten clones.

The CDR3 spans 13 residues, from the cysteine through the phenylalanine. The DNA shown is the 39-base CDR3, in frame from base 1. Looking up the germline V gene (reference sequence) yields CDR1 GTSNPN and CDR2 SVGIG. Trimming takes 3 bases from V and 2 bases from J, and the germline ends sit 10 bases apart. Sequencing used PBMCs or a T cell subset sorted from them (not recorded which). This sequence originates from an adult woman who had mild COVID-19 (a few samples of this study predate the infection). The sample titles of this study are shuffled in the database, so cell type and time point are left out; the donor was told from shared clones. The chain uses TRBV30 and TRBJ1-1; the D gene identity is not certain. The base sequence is TGTGCCTGGAGCCCGTCTCTCAACACTGAAGCTTTCTTT. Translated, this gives CAWSPSLNTEAFF. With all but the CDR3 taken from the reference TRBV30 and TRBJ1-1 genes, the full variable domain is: SQTIHQWPATLVQPVGSPLSLECTVEGTSNPNLYWYRQAAGRGLQLLFYSVGIGQISSEVPQNLSASRPQDRQFILSSKKLLLSDSGFYLCAWSPSLNTEAFFGQGTRLTVV.